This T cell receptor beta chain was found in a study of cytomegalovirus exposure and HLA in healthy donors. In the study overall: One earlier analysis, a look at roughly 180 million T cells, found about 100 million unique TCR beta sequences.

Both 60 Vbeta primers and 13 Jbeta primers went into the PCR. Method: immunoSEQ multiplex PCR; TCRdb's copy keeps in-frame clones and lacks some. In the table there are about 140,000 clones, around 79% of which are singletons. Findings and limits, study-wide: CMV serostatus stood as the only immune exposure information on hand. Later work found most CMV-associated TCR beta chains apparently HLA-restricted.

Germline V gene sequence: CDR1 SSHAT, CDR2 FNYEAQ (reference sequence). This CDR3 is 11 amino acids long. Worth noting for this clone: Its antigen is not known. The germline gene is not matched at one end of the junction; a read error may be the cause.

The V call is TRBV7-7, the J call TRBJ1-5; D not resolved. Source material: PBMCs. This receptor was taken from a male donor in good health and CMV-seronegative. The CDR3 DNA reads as TGTGCTAGCAGCTCACTCCGTCTCCAGCATTTT. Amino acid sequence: CASSSLRLQHF.